One sample yielded the 2 T cell receptor beta chains listed below, sequenced in a study of T cells in Graves' hyperthyroidism and ophthalmopathy. What was amplified from RNA transcripts were TCR beta CDR3 regions. TCR CDR3 regions were first amplified by RT-PCR with HTBI primers. MiXCR was run by TCRdb on the multiplex PCR reads, yielding one entry per CDR3 protein. The sample consists of over 400,000 distinct CDR3 sequences, around a fifth of them appearing once. The specimen was blood. The receptors stem from a woman in her 70s with Graves' ophthalmopathy.

Turning to this clonotype: Given a much more abundant clone one base away, this may be a read error. The chain combines TRBV29-1 with TRBJ2-1; 8 nucleotides line up with TRBD2. This CDR3 is 12 amino acids long. The germline V gene encodes CDR1 SQVTM and CDR2 ANQGSEA. In DNA, the CDR3 is TGCAGCGCAACTAGCGGCTACGATGAGCAGTTCTTC. This sequence encodes CSATSGYDEQFF.

This clonotype was recorded at least ten times. In DNA, the CDR3 is TGTGCCAGCAGTTACCCTTCAGGGAAACCGTCCTACGAGCAGTACTTC. Translation: CASSYPSGKPSYEQYF. The V call is TRBV6-2 or TRBV6-3, the J call TRBJ2-7; TRBD1 might be the D (5 bases). The germline V and J ends were trimmed by 2 bases and 1 base, with 15 bases remaining between them. Germline CDR1 and CDR2: MNHEY and SVGEGT. The CDR3 has 16 amino acids.